Shown below are 10 T cell receptor beta chains from a single sample sequenced in a study of blood T cell repertoires in COVID-19. Assay: immunoSEQ multiplex PCR; the TCRdb copy retains only in-frame clones and omits some. This table has 450,000 or so clones, approximately 89% appearing once. The sequenced sample consisted of peripheral blood. The receptors originated from a man younger than 30 with COVID-19, enrolled during active disease.

J is TRBJ1-1 and V is TRBV2; 7 bases align to TRBD1. The CDR3 extends over 13 amino acids. Trimming removed 6 bases from V and 5 bases from J; junction bases left unmatched: 6. The germline V gene encodes CDR1 SNHLY and CDR2 FYNNEI. CDR3 nucleotide sequence: TGTGCCAGCAGGACAGGGTTGGAGACTGAAGCTTTCTTT. Its translation is CASRTGLETEAFF.

This clone was observed a handful of times. This chain joins TRBV24-1 and TRBJ1-5; 9 bases are shared with TRBD1. After removal of 10 bases from V and 6 bases from J, the junction contained 3 bases not matched to a gene. The CDR3 covers 12 residues. Germline values: CDR1 KGHDR, CDR2 SFDVKD. This CDR3 is CATGTGPQPQHF. In DNA, the CDR3 is TGTGCCACTGGGACAGGGCCTCAGCCCCAGCATTTT.

V usage is TRBV12-5 and J usage is TRBJ2-2; TRBD2 might be the D (5 bases). CDR3 length: 15 amino acids. Trimming took 2 bases from V and 5 from J, leaving 12 bases between them. Germline assignment: CDR1 LGHNT and CDR2 FRNRAP. CDR3 in amino acids: CASGLMGGGTGELFF. The CDR3 DNA is TGTGCTAGTGGTTTGATGGGTGGCGGGACCGGGGAGCTGTTTTTT.

The rearrangement links TRBV3-1 (or the pseudogene TRBV3-2) to TRBJ1-1; 8 nucleotides agree with TRBD1. The V segment lost 3 bases and the J segment 2 bases; nucleotides outside the gene matches: 5. In germline, CDR1 is LGHDT, CDR2 YNNKEL (reference sequence). This CDR3 has 15 residues. The CDR3 spells CASSHSGTGNTEAFF. CDR3 in DNA: TGTGCCAGCAGCCACAGTGGGACAGGTAACACTGAAGCTTTCTTT.

The chain combines TRBV11-3 with TRBJ1-6, with 9 nucleotides matching TRBD1. V lost 4 bases, J lost 10 bases, and 8 bases stayed unmatched. The CDR3 runs 15 residues. Germline CDR1 and CDR2: SGHNT and YENEEA. The CDR3 is CASSYMTGGISPLHF. CDR3 sequence (DNA): TGTGCCAGCAGCTACATGACAGGGGGTATATCACCCCTCCACTTT.

In DNA form, the CDR3 reads TGTGCCAGCAGCGTGACTAGCGGGAGCCATGAGCAGTTCTTC. Encoded protein: CASSVTSGSHEQFF. The rearrangement links TRBV9 to TRBJ2-1; TRBD2 aligns across 12 bases. This CDR3 spans 14 amino acids. Germline V gene data show CDR1 as SGDLS and CDR2 as YYNGEE. The ends lost 2 bases at V and 8 bases at J; junction bases unmatched: 2.

This clone was found once. The chain couples TRBV7-9 to TRBJ2-7; D is unclear. This CDR3 contains 15 residues. Germline CDR1 reads SEHNR; CDR2 reads FQNEAQ (reference sequence). V dropped 5 bases and J dropped 2 bases, with 16 bases sitting between them. In nucleotides, the CDR3 is TGTGCCAGCAGCCAAGAGGCTGCCCTTACCTACGAGCAGTACTTC. Its protein product is CASSQEAALTYEQYF.

This clone has more than one count but fewer than ten. The V gene is TRBV28, the J gene TRBJ1-2; possibly TRBD1 for D (6 bases). Germline V CDR1 and CDR2: MDHEN, SYDVKM. The V and J ends lost 10 bases and 2 bases respectively, with 20 bases between them. This CDR3 spans 15 amino acids. The CDR3 reads CAIKLPLQGNYGYTF. The CDR3 bases are TGTGCCATCAAGTTACCCCTCCAGGGGAACTATGGCTACACCTTC.

This rearrangement joins TRBV14 to TRBJ1-1; D remains unclear. V was cut by 0 bases and J by 7 bases, with 6 bases left in between. Per germline, CDR1 SGHDN and CDR2 FVKESK. The CDR3 is 12 amino acids. The CDR3 nucleotides are TGTGCCAGCAGCCAAGAGCGGGGTGAAGCTTTCTTT. This codes for CASSQERGEAFF.

This sequence joins TRBV5-1 and TRBJ2-2; 13 bases match TRBD2. With V trimmed by 2 bases and J by 7 bases, 5 bases remained unmatched. Germline values: CDR1 SGHRS, CDR2 YFSETQ. The CDR3 sequence is 16 residues long. As DNA, the CDR3 is TGCGCCAGCAGCTTTGGACTAGCGGGAGTTAACGGGGAGCTGTTTTTT. Its translation: CASSFGLAGVNGELFF. The full variable domain, completed using reference TRBV5-1 and TRBJ2-2, is KAGVTQTPRYLIKTRGQQVTLSCSPISGHRSVSWYQQTPGQGLQFLFEYFSETQRNKGNFPGRFSGRQFSNSRSEMNVSTLELGDSALYLCASSFGLAGVNGELFFGEGSRLTVL.